The clone carrying this T cell receptor beta chain showed up just once. Its antigen is as yet unknown. The data stem from a study of cytomegalovirus exposure and HLA in healthy donors. Study-level information: A later analysis reported the 120 or so validation repertoires used the same platform as the approximately 660 first-cohort repertoires.

The junction had 4 bases not matched to a gene; V was cut back by 4 bases and J by 0 bases. This CDR3 is 15 amino acids long. Germline lookup yields CDR1 SGHTA and CDR2 FQGNSA. Points from the study as a whole: Accounts indicate the classifier identified cytomegalovirus status with strong specificity and sensitivity.

Repertoires were generated with immunoSEQ multiplex PCR, while TCRdb's copy carries only in-frame clones and drops some. The data hold around 120,000 clones, with roughly 89% observed a single time. This receptor was taken from a young woman in good health and CMV-seronegative. The sequencing sample was made of PBMCs. The rearrangement uses TRBV7-2 and TRBJ2-3; the match to TRBD1 covers 7 bases. The CDR3 DNA follows: TGTGCCAGCAGCTCCGACAGGGCTAGCACAGATACGCAGTATTTT. This gives the protein CASSSDRASTDTQYF.